These T cell receptor beta chains were read from a single sample in a study of graft-versus-host responses after intestinal transplantation. Their recognized antigens are unknown. Assay: immunoSEQ multiplex PCR; the TCRdb copy retains only in-frame clones and omits some. The sample records 90,000 to 130,000 clones, 93% being singletons. Sequenced here: unstimulated CD8+ T cells sorted from spleen or lymph node cells, sampled before intestinal transplant. The receptors derive from a human donor who received an intestinal transplant. The CDR3 runs from the conserved cysteine through the conserved F or W. Each record gives: J gene, V gene, D gene, CDR3 protein. The D gene is left open where the match is weak.

>TRBJ2-5|TRBV7-7|.
CASSLEQEETQYF
>TRBJ2-7|TRBV7-7|.
CASSRYEQYF
>TRBJ2-7|TRBV27|TRBD2
CASSLSLAEPSYEQYF
>TRBJ1-1|TRBV7-3|.
CASSLSWGTEAFF
>TRBJ2-1|TRBV28|.
CASSLNFGNEQFF
>TRBJ1-1|TRBV27|.
CASSLAGPTEAFF
>TRBJ1-5|TRBV27|.
CASSYRAPSGSNQPQHF
>TRBJ1-1|TRBV11-3|.
CASSHSTLGGNTEAFF
>TRBJ2-1|TRBV19|.
CASSMGLANYNEQFF
>.|TRBV6-7|TRBD2
CASSYSSSGYEQYF
>TRBJ2-1|TRBV9|.
CASSEEAGEQFF
>TRBJ1-1|TRBV29-1|.
CVGRWNTEAFF
>TRBJ2-7|TRBV2|.
CASRKQGNGEQYF
>TRBJ2-5|TRBV11-3|.
CASSLDGGTGETQYF
>TRBJ2-1|TRBV25-1|.
CASSGQESYNEQFF
>TRBJ2-1|TRBV13|.
CASSLDRGTYNEQFF
>TRBJ2-1|TRBV9|TRBD2
CASSLLAGERYNEQFF
>TRBJ2-2|TRBV7-9|.
CASSFLDGELFF
>TRBJ2-7|TRBV27|TRBD1
CASQPGTGIYEQYF
>TRBJ2-7|TRBV27|TRBD1
CASSLLGPGQGHYEQYF
>TRBJ2-7|TRBV5-5|.
CASRPGTRFYEQYF
>TRBJ2-6|TRBV25-1|.
CASSEGSWANVLTF
>TRBJ2-7|TRBV6-5|TRBD2
CASTRAAGGPHEQYF
>TRBJ2-1|TRBV9|TRBD2
CASSGSGAASGGYNEQFF
>TRBJ2-7|TRBV29-1|TRBD1
CSAAPGTGGVEQYF
>TRBJ2-5|TRBV6-6|TRBD1
CASSLGTGGFKTQYF
>TRBJ2-7|TRBV6-5|.
CASSYAGAYEQYF
>TRBJ1-1|TRBV6-1|TRBD1
CASSVVTGAQNTEAFF
>TRBJ2-7|TRBV4-1|.
CASSHLTGDRRSSYEQYF
>TRBJ2-2|TRBV27|.
CASSLSWENTGELFF
>TRBJ2-7|TRBV27|.
CASSFLGNYEQYF
>TRBJ2-1|TRBV27|TRBD1
CASSFSVGTGSYNEQFF
>TRBJ1-1|TRBV14|TRBD1
CASGTVNTEAFF
>TRBJ2-1|TRBV6-5|TRBD2
CASSYSGTSGNEQFF
>TRBJ2-1|TRBV19|TRBD2
CASRSLAGGWNEQFF
>TRBJ2-7|TRBV28|.
CASTPAAGEGYEQYF
>TRBJ2-3|TRBV4-1|.
CASSQEYSTDTQYF
>TRBJ1-5|TRBV27|.
CASSLAGVSNQPQHF
>TRBJ2-3|TRBV6-1|.
CASPPGGRVADTQYF
>TRBJ1-2|TRBV10-3|.
CAISESATARPYGYTF
>TRBJ2-1|TRBV29-1|.
CSVGRGPGNEQFF
>TRBJ2-6|TRBV4-1|TRBD1
CASSQERTGDISGANVLTF
>TRBJ2-5|TRBV4-2|TRBD2
CASSQDSGGRPQETQYF
>TRBJ2-7|TRBV2|.
CASSVESSYEQYF
>TRBJ2-7|TRBV9|TRBD1
CASSVGTGGEQYF
>TRBJ2-3|TRBV11-2|.
CASSLDVNTDTQYF
>TRBJ2-7|TRBV5-1|.
CASSLLPNSEQYF
>TRBJ2-1|TRBV10-3|TRBD2
CAISEKVGGRAYEQFF
>TRBJ2-5|TRBV5-6|TRBD1
CASSNGQGIVGETQYF
>TRBJ2-5|TRBV11-2|.
CASSLETQYF
>TRBJ1-1|TRBV9|.
CASSPNQDRNTEAFF
>TRBJ2-7|TRBV27|.
CASSSFRGPSYEQYF
>TRBJ2-3|TRBV13|.
CASSSPSGTQYF
>TRBJ2-7|TRBV14|.
CASSQGLLPYEQYF
>TRBJ2-7|TRBV11-2|.
CASSFGTGYEQYF